Included here is one T cell receptor beta chain sequence, with context. This sample was taken from a study of blood T cell repertoires in COVID-19. Assay used: immunoSEQ multiplex PCR; TCRdb lists only in-frame clones, some missing. The table has around 270,000 clones, approximately 92% seen once. CDR3 size: 16 residues. V dropped 0 bases and J dropped 0; count of bases not matched to a gene: 3. Germline CDR1 reads SGHKS; CDR2 reads YYEKEE (reference sequence). V gene TRBV5-5 combines with J gene TRBJ2-1; 7 bases are shared with TRBD2. This TCR was recovered from a person under 35 with COVID-19, enrolled during active disease. Sequencing was carried out using peripheral blood. The CDR3 sequence: CASSLEGGSSYNEQFF. The CDR3, as DNA: TGTGCCAGCAGCTTGGAAGGCGGGAGCTCCTACAATGAGCAGTTCTTC.